The present T cell receptor (beta chain) was sequenced within a study of tumor and adjacent non-tumor tissue in lung cancer. Study as a whole: Patients comprised approximately eleven adenocarcinoma, a couple of squamous cell carcinoma and 1 small cell lung cancer. Stage I to III disease affected approximately 11 men and roughly five women aged about 30 to 85. The study's findings and limits: Tumor repertoires had a smaller top 100 clone share than normal lung.

With regard to this clonotype: Its antigen is not known.

No cell sorting was done before RNA was extracted from the tissue. Three rounds of nested PCR, following a modified ARM-PCR protocol, produced the TCRbeta library. Using its own MiXCR run on the multiplex PCR reads, TCRdb lists one record per CDR3 protein. The repertoire includes roughly 150,000 distinct CDR3 sequences, approximately 66% of them detected once, and approximately 18% sits in the top ten. With 5 bases removed from V and 6 bases from J, the gap between germline ends came to 16 bases. This CDR3 is built from 15 residues. The specimen was lung tumor tissue. The origin of this receptor is a man aged 55 to 70 with small cell lung cancer. This rearrangement joins TRBV12-3 or TRBV12-4 to TRBJ2-2, with D possibly matching TRBD2 (5 bases). DNA of the CDR3: TGTGCCAGCAGTCCCGCGATTAGCGCGTCCGGGGAGCTGTTTTTT. This encodes CASSPAISASGELFF.